This T cell receptor (beta chain) was identified during a study of CD8+ T cells in alopecia areata. Study in general: Patients took tofacitinib for 6 to 18 months, followed by 6 drug-free months. Whole-study results and caveats: An increase in clonality over normal scalp was evident in lesional scalp, especially alopecia totalis/universalis.

Turning to this clone: Its cognate antigen is unknown.

This CDR3 region has 14 residues. Germline values: CDR1 MGHRA, CDR2 YSYEKL. V lost 4 bases, J lost 7 bases, and 17 bases lay in between. Extracted RNA was reverse transcribed into cDNA, the sequencing template. Method: immunoSEQ multiplex PCR; TCRdb's copy keeps in-frame clones and lacks some. There are 150,000 or so clones in the sample; about nine tenths occur only once, and around 15% lies in the top ten. Alopecia areata patients provided lesional scalp punch biopsies and peripheral blood, both collected for the study. Sorting of CD4+ and CD8+ T cells was performed on PBMCs. The sample in question was CD8+ T cells sorted from blood, obtained at week 0. The clonotype was recovered from a human donor with alopecia areata. The rearrangement joins TRBV4-1 to TRBJ2-7; D is possibly TRBD1 (6 bases). DNA of the CDR3: TGCGCCAGCAGCCTCCCAGGCCTAGGGGGAGAGCAGTACTTC. Its translation is CASSLPGLGGEQYF.